A single sample gave rise to the 25 T cell receptor beta chains below, sequenced in a study of blood T cells in healthy people across ages (dated by TCRdb to the mid-2010s). The protocol used for the library was 5' RACE. TCRdb names Illumina HiSeq 2500 as the instrument used. The second PCR ran for about 6 to 12 cycles and used a J-beta primer mix along with a sample-barcoded 5' primer. Clones were called with MiXCR by TCRdb after fastp trimmed the public reads at Q25, and only in-frame beta chains were retained. Rows are combined by CDR3 protein, so each entry shows the most common genes and DNA. This sample gives fewer than 800,000 distinct CDR3 sequences in total; about a third of them show up just once. Approximately 15% of the sample is taken by the ten largest. Material for sequencing was blood. These receptors were taken from a woman older than 75 in good health. Donor details come from another sample of the same person, matched by shared clones.

This clonotype was seen a few times. The chain combines TRBV2 with TRBJ1-6; no clear D gene. Germline values: CDR1 SNHLY, CDR2 FYNNEI. Trimming pared 4 bases from V and 0 bases from J, leaving 13 bases between. This CDR3 has 17 residues. The CDR3 protein is CASSGQASSSYNSPLHF. CDR3 DNA sequence: TGTGCCAGCAGTGGGCAGGCTTCTAGCTCCTATAATTCACCCCTCCACTTT.

This clonotype was counted ten times or more. The V gene is TRBV9, the J gene TRBJ2-1; the D gene is possibly TRBD2 (6 bases). V lost 0 bases to trimming and J lost 4 bases, with 14 bases between them. Per the germline V gene, CDR1 is SGDLS and CDR2 is YYNGEE. This CDR3 region has 16 residues. The CDR3 protein is CASSVGGGAGYNEQFF. CDR3 coding DNA: TGTGCCAGCAGCGTAGGAGGAGGCGCGGGATACAATGAGCAGTTCTTC.

At least ten counts were recorded for this clonotype. The V gene is TRBV7-2, the J gene TRBJ2-5; a possible D gene is TRBD1 (6 bases). V was clipped by 2 bases and J by 4 bases, with 11 bases between them. Germline assignment: CDR1 SGHTA and CDR2 FQGNSA. This CDR3 spans 14 amino acids. CDR3 nucleotide sequence: TGTGCCAGCAGCTTATGGGACAAAGTAGAGACCCAGTACTTC. Protein sequence: CASSLWDKVETQYF.

This rearrangement joins TRBV6-6 to TRBJ2-7; D tentatively fits TRBD1 or TRBD2 (5 bases each). Germline lookup yields CDR1 MNHNY and CDR2 SVGAGI (reference sequence). The CDR3 length is 15 residues. V shed 6 bases and J shed 5 bases, with 20 bases lying between them. CDR3 amino acids: CASSSIRGSRNEQYF. The DNA of the CDR3 is TGTGCCAGCAGCTCTATCCGGGGCAGTAGAAACGAGCAGTACTTC.

In its sample, this clonotype was seen a few times. CDR3 sequence (DNA): TGCAGCGTTCAGGGGGCGGACGGTCAGCCCCAGCATTTT. Protein product: CSVQGADGQPQHF. V is TRBV29-1 and J is TRBJ1-5; 8 bases map to TRBD1. The CDR3 has 13 amino acids. The germline gives CDR1 SQVTM, CDR2 ANQGSEA. The junction had 6 bases not matched to a gene; V was cut back by 5 bases and J by 6 bases.

This clonotype showed up just once. The chain employs TRBV14 and TRBJ1-2; no reliable D call. Trimming removed 4 bases at V and 8 bases at J, with 14 bases between. This CDR3 contains 13 residues. Germline CDR1 is SGHDN and CDR2 is FVKESK. CDR3 nucleotides: TGTGCCAGCAGCCGGGAGGTTGGAGGAGGCTACACCTTC. Translating it yields CASSREVGGGYTF.

The CDR3, as DNA: TGTGCCAGCAGCTTAGTCGGTCGGGAGGACCTGGACGAGCAGTACTTC. Amino acid sequence: CASSLVGREDLDEQYF. The V and J genes are TRBV7-2 and TRBJ2-7; 7 bases map to TRBD2. The CDR3 contains 16 residues. V shed 1 base and J 5 bases; nucleotides not matched to a gene: 11. Germline lookup yields CDR1 SGHTA and CDR2 FQGNSA.

This clonotype was recorded at least ten times. Written as DNA, the CDR3 is TGCGCCAGCGGAGACAGGGGCTACGAGCAGTACTTC. This translates into CASGDRGYEQYF. The V and J genes are TRBV5-1 and TRBJ2-7, with 8 nucleotides matching TRBD1. V shed 7 bases and J 3 bases; nucleotides not matched to a gene: 3. Per germline, CDR1 SGHRS and CDR2 YFSETQ. The CDR3 contains 12 residues.

For this clonotype: A single base separates this from a much larger clone, so it may be a read error. Lacking the conserved final phenylalanine or tryptophan, this CDR3 likely reflects a read error. This chain joins TRBV3-1 and TRBJ1-2; D gene unclear. There are 12 residues in the CDR3. The germline V gene has CDR1 LGHDT and CDR2 YNNKEL (reference sequence). V lost 2 bases, J lost 7 bases, and 8 bases lay in between. In nucleotides, the CDR3 is TGTGCCAGCAGCCAACCCGGTTCTGGCTACACCGTC. Translating it yields CASSQPGSGYTV.

In its sample, this clonotype was seen a few times. This may be a read error, as it is one base from a much larger clone. V usage is TRBV30 and J usage is TRBJ2-1; a weak D match, TRBD2 (6 bases). The V gene's germline CDR1 is GTSNPN and CDR2 SVGIG (reference sequence). This CDR3 is built from 13 residues. Trimming cost V 2 bases and J 13 bases, with 18 bases left between them. The CDR3 loop is CAWSSPPRETQFF. Here the CDR3 DNA reads TGTGCCTGGAGTTCCCCCCCTCGGGAGACCCAGTTCTTC.

This clonotype was found many times. V and J are TRBV12-3 or TRBV12-4 and TRBJ2-4; D is unresolved. The V end lost 6 bases, the J end lost 9 bases, and 15 bases lay between the germline ends. CDR3 length: 13 residues. CDR3 DNA sequence: TGTGCCAGCAGCATCAACACGGCCGGCATTCAGTACTTC. The encoded protein is CASSINTAGIQYF.

Details on this clonotype: A read error is possible here, since a much larger clone lies one base away. The V gene is TRBV7-9, the J gene TRBJ1-2; possible D gene TRBD1, 5 bases. The CDR3 sequence is 16 residues long. Per germline, CDR1 SEHNR and CDR2 FQNEAQ (reference sequence). The CDR3 DNA follows: TGTGCCGGCAGCTTAGCGGGGGAGGAGAGAAACTATGGCTACACCTTC. This codes for CAGSLAGEERNYGYTF.

This rearrangement joins TRBV5-1 to TRBJ2-4; TRBD2 matches 14 bases. The J call may be in error: the DNA end matches TRBJ2-7 better. CDR3 length equals 18 residues. CDR1 and CDR2 from the germline V gene are SGHRS and YFSETQ. DNA of the CDR3: TGCGCCAGCAGCCCCGGACTAGCGGGAGGAACTAGACGCTACGAGCAGTACTTC. The encoded protein is CASSPGLAGGTRRYEQYF.

The table lists this clonotype with many counts. V usage is TRBV18 and J usage is TRBJ2-3; perhaps TRBD2 as D (6 bases). This CDR3 comprises 15 residues. V dropped 1 base and J dropped 2 bases, with 10 bases sitting between them. Germline V gene sequence: CDR1 KGHSH, CDR2 LQKENI. The CDR3 loop reads CASSPRLADTDTQYF. The CDR3 DNA is TGTGCCAGCTCACCACGGTTAGCGGACACAGATACGCAGTATTTT.

This clonotype was seen a handful of times. The genes are TRBV7-2 and TRBJ2-5; 7 bases line up with TRBD1. With 5 bases clipped from V and 3 bases from J, the junction kept 3 bases outside the gene matches. This CDR3 has 13 amino acids. CDR1 and CDR2 from the germline V gene are SGHTA and FQGNSA. CDR3 nucleotides: TGTGCCAGCAGCCCCAGGGGGAAAGAGACCCAGTACTTC. It is translated as CASSPRGKETQYF. Full variable domain (rest looked up from reference TRBV7-2 and TRBJ2-5): GAGVSQSPSNKVTEKGKDVELRCDPISGHTALYWYRQSLGQGLEFLIYFQGNSAPDKSGLPSDRFSAERTGGSVSTLTIQRTQQEDSAVYLCASSPRGKETQYFGPGTRLLVL.

The chain couples TRBV5-1 to TRBJ2-5; perhaps TRBD2 as D (6 bases). From germline, CDR1 is SGHRS and CDR2 YFSETQ. V dropped 3 bases and J dropped 0 bases, with 12 bases sitting between them. This CDR3 spans 15 amino acids. The CDR3 bases are TGCGCCAGCAGCTGGAGAGGAGGGTACCAAGAGACCCAGTACTTC. It encodes CASSWRGGYQETQYF.

This clonotype appeared many times. V and J are TRBV7-8 and TRBJ2-1; 9 bases line up with TRBD2. Germline V gives CDR1 SGHVS, CDR2 FQNEAQ. The CDR3 runs 17 residues. Trimming at V came to 5 bases and at J to 8 bases, leaving 16 bases not matched to a gene. CDR3 amino acids: CASSITPSGVKGDEQFF. CDR3 bases: TGTGCCAGCAGCATTACTCCTAGCGGGGTAAAGGGCGATGAGCAGTTCTTC.

The chain is built from TRBV11-1 and TRBJ2-1, with D unclear. Trimming stripped 8 bases from V and 2 bases from J, with 16 bases between. Germline V lookup: CDR1 SGHAT, CDR2 FQDESV (reference sequence). The CDR3 extends over 15 amino acids. Here the CDR3 DNA reads TGTGCCAGCTCTAGATTAGGTAGCACCTACAATGAGCAGTTCTTC. Protein sequence: CASSRLGSTYNEQFF.

This clonotype was seen a few times. The gene calls are TRBV30 and TRBJ2-5, with 8 bases matching TRBD2. This CDR3 is 15 amino acids long. Germline trimming cut 0 bases from V and 0 bases from J; bases unmatched to any gene: 3. Germline V lookup: CDR1 GTSNPN, CDR2 SVGIG (reference sequence). DNA of the CDR3: TGTGCCTGGAGTGTTAGCGGGGTGTACCAAGAGACCCAGTACTTC. Its protein is CAWSVSGVYQETQYF. Full variable domain (outside the CDR3, taken from reference TRBV30 and TRBJ2-5): SQTIHQWPATLVQPVGSPLSLECTVEGTSNPNLYWYRQAAGRGLQLLFYSVGIGQISSEVPQNLSASRPQDRQFILSSKKLLLSDSGFYLCAWSVSGVYQETQYFGPGTRLLVL.

As regards this clonotype: A much larger clone is a single base away; this may be a read error. The J gene is TRBJ1-2, the V gene TRBV10-3, with D possibly TRBD1 on 5 matching bases. Trimming took off 11 bases at V and 7 bases at J, with 14 bases between the two ends. Germline-derived CDR1 and CDR2 are ENHRY and SYGVKD. The CDR3 length is 11 residues. Here the CDR3 DNA reads TGTGCCGTTAAAGGGGAGTGTGGCTACACCTTC. Amino acids: CAVKGECGYTF.

This clonotype was seen ten or more times. This may come from a read error, since a much larger clone is one base off. The V and J genes are TRBV6-2 or TRBV6-3 and TRBJ1-2; TRBD1 is a possible D gene (6 bases). This CDR3 spans 14 amino acids. In germline, CDR1 is MNHEY, CDR2 SVGEGT. Trimming removed 8 bases from V and 4 bases from J, with 17 bases in between. CDR3 loop: CASGRDNLRYGYTF. DNA for the CDR3: TGTGCCAGCGGACGGGACAACCTCCGCTATGGCTACACCTTC.

This clonotype was detected many times. This rearrangement joins TRBV7-8 to TRBJ2-7; the match to TRBD1 covers 8 bases. The CDR3 totals 12 residues. Per germline, CDR1 SGHVS and CDR2 FQNEAQ. With V trimmed by 4 bases and J by 6 bases, 2 bases remained unmatched. In DNA, the CDR3 is TGTGCCAGCAGCTCCAGGGGGCTCGAGCAGTACTTC. Translating gives CASSSRGLEQYF. Filled out from reference TRBV7-8 and TRBJ2-7, the complete variable domain reads GAGVSQSPRYKVAKRGQDVALRCDPISGHVSLFWYQQALGQGPEFLTYFQNEAQLDKSGLPSDRFFAERPEGSVSTLKIQRTQQEDSAVYLCASSSRGLEQYFGPGTRLTVT.

The rearrangement links TRBV30 to TRBJ1-2, with D unresolved. The V and J ends lost 3 bases and 1 base respectively, with 9 bases between them. The CDR3 has 13 amino acids. Germline values: CDR1 GTSNPN, CDR2 SVGIG (reference sequence). CDR3 in amino acids: CAWSPADNYGYTF. The CDR3 nucleotides read TGTGCCTGGAGCCCGGCAGATAACTATGGCTACACCTTC.

The chain couples TRBV20-1 to TRBJ2-1; a possible D gene is TRBD1 (6 bases). The CDR3 loop spans 15 amino acids. Germline V gene lookup returns CDR1 DFQATT and CDR2 SNEGSKA (reference sequence). The V and J ends lost 0 bases and 1 base respectively, with 10 bases between them. CDR3 in DNA: TGCAGTGCTAGAGATGTAAGGGGGTCCTACAATGAGCAGTTCTTC. It codes for CSARDVRGSYNEQFF.

The J gene is TRBJ1-6, the V gene TRBV6-5; 9 nucleotides line up with TRBD1. After removal of 3 bases from V and 8 bases from J, the junction contained 8 bases not matched to a gene. The germline CDR1 and CDR2 sequences are MNHEY and SVGAGI. CDR3 size: 16 residues. The CDR3 is CASSYETGGPYSPLHF. For the CDR3, the DNA is TGTGCCAGCAGTTATGAGACAGGGGGTCCTTATTCACCCCTCCACTTT.